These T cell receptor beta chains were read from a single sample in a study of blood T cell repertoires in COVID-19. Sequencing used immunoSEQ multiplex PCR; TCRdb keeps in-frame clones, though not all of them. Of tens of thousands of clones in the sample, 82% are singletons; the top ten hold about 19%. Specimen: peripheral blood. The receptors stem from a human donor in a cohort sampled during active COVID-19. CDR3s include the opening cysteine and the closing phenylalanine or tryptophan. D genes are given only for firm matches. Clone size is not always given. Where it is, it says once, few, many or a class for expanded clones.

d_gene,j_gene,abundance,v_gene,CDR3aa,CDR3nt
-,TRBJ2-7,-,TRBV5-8,CASSLALDSQPYEQYF,TGTGCCAGCAGCTTGGCGTTAGACAGTCAACCGTACGAGCAGTACTTC
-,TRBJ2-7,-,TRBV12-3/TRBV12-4,CASSPETGYEQYF,TGTGCCAGCAGCCCAGAGACAGGCTACGAGCAGTACTTC
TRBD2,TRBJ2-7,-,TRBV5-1,CASSFWTSGGGMTYEQYF,TGCGCCAGCAGCTTTTGGACTAGCGGGGGTGGAATGACCTACGAGCAGTACTTC
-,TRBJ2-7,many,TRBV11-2,CASSLGVTGARYEQYF,TGTGCCAGCAGCTTAGGGGTGACAGGCGCACGGTACGAGCAGTACTTC
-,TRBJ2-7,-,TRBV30,CASKGGSEGYEQYF,TGTGCCTCTAAGGGCGGGTCTGAAGGGTACGAGCAGTACTTC
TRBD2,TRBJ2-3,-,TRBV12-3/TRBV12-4,CASSLMGGTQYF,TGTGCCAGCAGTTTAATGGGGGGGACGCAGTATTTT
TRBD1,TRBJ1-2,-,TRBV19,CASSMTLGGDRVGGYTF,TGTGCCAGTAGTATGACGCTCGGTGGGGACAGGGTTGGTGGCTACACCTTC
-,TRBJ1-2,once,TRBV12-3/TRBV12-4,CASSQGNGYTF,TGTGCCAGCAGTCAGGGGAATGGCTACACCTTC
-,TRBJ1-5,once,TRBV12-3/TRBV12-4,CASSLIGNQPQHF,TGTGCCAGCAGCTTAATAGGCAATCAGCCCCAGCATTTT
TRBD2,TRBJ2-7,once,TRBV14,CASSHFSMGRGLGLANEQYF,TGTGCCAGCAGCCACTTCTCGATGGGCAGGGGACTAGGATTAGCTAACGAGCAGTACTTC
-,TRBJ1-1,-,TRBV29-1,CSQKQGNTEAFF,TGCAGCCAAAAACAGGGGAACACTGAAGCTTTCTTT
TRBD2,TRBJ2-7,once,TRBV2,CASREGRGEYEQYF,TGTGCCAGCAGGGAGGGCCGGGGGGAATACGAGCAGTACTTC
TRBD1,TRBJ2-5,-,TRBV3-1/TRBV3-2,CASSWRTGPEETQYF,TGTGCCAGCAGCTGGCGGACAGGGCCAGAAGAGACCCAGTACTTC
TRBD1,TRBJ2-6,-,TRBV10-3,CAISVWDRGLYGSGANVLTF,TGTGCCATCAGTGTATGGGACAGGGGGCTATATGGCTCTGGGGCCAACGTCCTGACTTTC
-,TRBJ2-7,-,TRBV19,CASSITQGSFYEQYF,TGTGCCAGTAGTATAACTCAGGGGTCTTTCTACGAGCAGTACTTC
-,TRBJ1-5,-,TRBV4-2,CASSQDRLHQPQHF,TGTGCCAGCAGCCAAGACCGTCTTCATCAGCCCCAGCATTTT
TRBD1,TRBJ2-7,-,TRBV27,CASPQRTGNPYEQYF,TGTGCCAGCCCACAGAGGACAGGCAATCCCTACGAGCAGTACTTC
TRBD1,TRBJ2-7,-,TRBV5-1,CASSGGQGPSYEQYF,TGCGCCAGCAGCGGGGGACAGGGGCCCTCCTACGAGCAGTACTTC
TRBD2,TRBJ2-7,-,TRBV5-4,CASSLALRGDEQYF,TGTGCCAGCAGCTTGGCGCTGCGGGGGGACGAGCAGTACTTC
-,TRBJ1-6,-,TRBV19,CASNYRGGTNSPLHF,TGTGCCAGTAACTACCGGGGGGGGACGAATTCACCCCTCCACTTT
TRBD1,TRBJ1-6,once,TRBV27,CASSYRTGLSSYNSPLHF,TGTGCCAGCAGCTACCGGACAGGGTTGAGCTCCTATAATTCACCCCTCCACTTT
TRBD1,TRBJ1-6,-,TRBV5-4,CASSLARGPRDNSPLHF,TGTGCCAGCAGCTTGGCCAGGGGGCCTCGAGACAATTCACCCCTCCACTTT
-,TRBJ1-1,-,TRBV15,CATSRDPEVNTEAFF,TGTGCCACCAGCAGAGACCCAGAGGTGAACACTGAAGCTTTCTTT